This T cell receptor beta chain came from a study of CD8+ T cells in alopecia areata listed by TCRdb under 2018. With regard to the full study: The treated patients, all with moderate-to-severe alopecia areata, were enrolled in an open-label pilot trial of oral tofacitinib given at 5 to 10 mg twice daily. Tofacitinib was administered for 6 to 18 months, and 6 months of follow-up off drug were then conducted to assess delayed response and recurrence. For the treated patients, the SALT score, which quantifies what percentage of scalp surface area is affected, served as the measure of disease severity. To study T cell clonal expansion in alopecia areata, the researchers applied high-throughput TCRbeta sequencing to both the C3H/HeJ mouse model and human patients. Scalp tissue and sorted CD4+ and CD8+ peripheral blood T cells from patchy and totalis/universalis alopecia areata patients and from healthy controls were covered by human TCRbeta sequencing. Tofacitinib-treated patients had biopsies at baseline and at 4 and 24 weeks of treatment, with a later scalp biopsy in several patients. Clonality in the scalp was compared among normal scalp (n=4), patchy alopecia areata scalp (n=8), and alopecia totalis/universalis scalp (n=8). RNA was obtained with the PAXgene miRNA kit for fixed scalp, the miRNeasy kit for PBMCs, and the RNeasy kit for mouse skin. Amplification of TCRbeta CDR3 regions was done by immunoSEQ multiplex PCR using 35 Vbeta forward primers and 13 Jbeta reverse primers.

The research as a whole found: Compared with normal scalp, lesional scalp, particularly in alopecia totalis/universalis, had higher clonality and more expanded CD8+ clones, which suggests antigenic drive. Tofacitinib significantly lowered scalp clonality and the number of expanded CD8+ clones among the top 100 scalp clones. Many expanded lesional clones were found to persist in scalp and blood during tofacitinib treatment, and relapse after treatment cessation may be partly explained by this persistence. Compared with mice, TCR sequences shared between patients were less clear, possibly partly because of HLA diversity across the patient population. Because the treated cohort was small and had only one nonresponder, larger studies are needed to examine links between baseline CD8+ expansion and response. Scalp TCR repertoire analysis is complicated because resident alphabeta T cells in normal human skin are also sequenced, whereas mouse skin is dominated by gammadelta T cells.

From the cysteine up to the phenylalanine, the CDR3 has a length of 13 residues. CDR3 DNA only is kept here, 39 bases in frame from base 1. V is cut by 5 bases and J by 1 base, and the space between the germline ends is 9 bases. The germline V gene specifies SGHRS as CDR1 and YFSETQ as CDR2. The library relied on the immunoSEQ multiplex PCR assay. RNA was extracted from all samples and reverse transcribed into cDNA as template for TCR sequencing. SuperScript III was used for first-strand cDNA synthesis, primed with a 2:1 mix of oligo-dT and random hexamers. Amplification bias was assessed with a synthetic immune receptor repertoire, and residual bias was removed computationally. The original pipeline was this. Raw reads were preprocessed to remove errors, and CDR3 was defined by IMGT conventions from the conserved cysteine to phenylalanine. Clonality was computed by normalizing Shannon entropy by log2 of the number of productive unique TCRs and subtracting the result from 1. CD4 or CD8 identity of scalp clones was inferred by cross-referencing scalp TCRbeta sequences with sorted blood CD4 and CD8 repertoires. TCRdb holds this immuneACCESS table with in-frame rearrangements only. Some clones are missing; in checked studies, unresolved V genes explain under half, and the rest has no known cause. The V and J calls and clone size come from that table; D and trimming were worked out from the DNA. A total of around 160,000 clones appear in this sample, less than 80% of them only once. Of the sample, 12% to 15% falls within the top ten clones.

The time point label of this sample denotes: 20 to 30 weeks on oral tofacitinib. According to the study, the label for this sample's treatment or condition signals: oral pan-JAK inhibitor, 5-10 mg twice daily. Peripheral blood and lesional scalp punch biopsies were obtained from patients with alopecia areata. PBMCs were separated by density centrifugation and stained for CD3, CD4 and CD8, after which CD4+ and CD8+ T cells were sorted on a FACSAria. On this clone: Its antigen remains unidentified. No much larger clone exists at a distance of one base, and base qualities are not known.

This TCR came from a human donor with alopecia areata. This material consisted of CD4+ T cells sorted from blood, taken at week 24, from a patient treated with tofacitinib. This sequence uses TRBV5-1 and TRBJ2-5; TRBD2 is possibly the D segment (7 matching bases). This receptor has the CDR3 CASSRGAQETQYF. The base sequence is TGCGCCAGCAGTCGGGGGGCCCAAGAGACCCAGTACTTC.